The 12 T cell receptor beta chains listed next were all sequenced from one sample in a study of shared clonotypes between healthy human individuals. Here immunoSEQ multiplex PCR was the method, and the copy in TCRdb shows in-frame clones only, minus some. The sample shows around 2,000,000 clones, 90% to 95% of them seen only once. As defined, naive CD8 cells were CD45RO-negative and positively selected for CCR7, with terminally differentiated effector memory CD45RA+ cells excluded. Sequenced input: naive CD8+ T cells from PBMCs. Receptors were obtained from a man between 18 and 35 years old in good health. Some clones in this sample may be carry-over from other donors' samples.

This clone has a single count. The chain carries TRBV19 and TRBJ2-3; 7 positions match TRBD1. There are 15 residues in the CDR3. Germline-derived CDR1 and CDR2 are LNHDA and SQIVND (reference sequence). V gave up 4 bases and J gave up 3 bases; unmatched junction bases: 7. The CDR3 spells CASSTTGVWTDTQYF. In DNA, the CDR3 is TGTGCCAGTAGTACAACAGGGGTCTGGACAGATACGCAGTATTTT. Looking up the rest from reference TRBV19 and TRBJ2-3 gives the full variable domain: DGGITQSPKYLFRKEGQNVTLSCEQNLNHDAMYWYRQDPGQGLRLIYYSQIVNDFQKGDIAEGYSVSREKKESFPLTVTSAQKNPTAFYLCASSTTGVWTDTQYFGPGTRLTVL.

This clone was observed a handful of times. The chain couples TRBV13 to TRBJ1-5, with D possibly TRBD1 on 6 matching bases. Between the trimmed V and J ends, which lost 5 bases and 8 bases, there was a span of 10 bases. The CDR3 has 12 amino acids. The germline gives CDR1 PRHDT, CDR2 FYEKMQ (reference sequence). CDR3: CASSQRGEPQHF. The CDR3 DNA reads TGTGCCAGCAGCCAAAGGGGGGAGCCCCAGCATTTT.

The CDR3 DNA follows: TGTGCCAGCAATACGTATCAGGGAACTAATGAAAAACTGTTTTTT. It translates to CASNTYQGTNEKLFF. The gene calls are TRBV6-6 and TRBJ1-4, with TRBD1 as a possible D gene (5 bases). The V end was cut by 7 bases, the J end by 1 base, with 13 bases between. Germline V gives CDR1 MNHNY, CDR2 SVGAGI (reference sequence). This CDR3 is built from 15 residues.

The rearrangement joins TRBV29-1 to TRBJ1-1; 10 positions match TRBD1. The CDR3 totals 15 residues. Germline V CDR1 and CDR2: SQVTM, ANQGSEA. V was clipped by 7 bases and J by 1 base; unmatched bases: 9. The CDR3 region has the DNA TGCAGCGCTAAGGACAGGGGGAGTGGGAACACTGAAGCTTTCTTT. Its translation: CSAKDRGSGNTEAFF.

This chain connects TRBV7-9 to TRBJ2-7, with D tentatively TRBD2 (5 bases). V lost 7 bases and J lost 0, with 19 bases in between. CDR1 and CDR2 (germline): SEHNR, FQNEAQ (reference sequence). CDR3 length equals 16 residues. CDR3: CASTGSSLESSYEQYF. Written as DNA, the CDR3 is TGTGCCAGCACTGGGAGCAGTCTGGAGAGCTCCTACGAGCAGTACTTC.

The chain joins TRBV29-1 to TRBJ2-1; maybe TRBD2 (5 bases). CDR1 is SQVTM and CDR2 is ANQGSEA in the germline V gene. Trimming took 3 bases from V and 4 from J, leaving 16 bases between them. This CDR3 region has 15 residues. The DNA for the CDR3 is TGCAGCGTTGACCGGATAGGACTGAATTACAATGAGCAGTTCTTC. It is translated as CSVDRIGLNYNEQFF.

This chain links TRBV29-1 with TRBJ1-1; D not certain. Trimming took 1 base from V and 1 from J, leaving 4 bases between them. Germline V gives CDR1 SQVTM, CDR2 ANQGSEA. CDR3 length equals 12 residues. DNA for the CDR3: TGCAGCGTTGAAGTCAGGAACACTGAAGCTTTCTTT. Translation gives CSVEVRNTEAFF. The entire variable domain, with the rest obtained from reference TRBV29-1 and TRBJ1-1, is as follows: SAVISQKPSRDICQRGTSLTIQCQVDSQVTMMFWYRQQPGQSLTLIATANQGSEATYESGFVIDKFPISRPNLTFSTLTVSNMSPEDSSIYLCSVEVRNTEAFFGQGTRLTVV.

The chain recombines TRBV5-6 with TRBJ1-1; D perhaps matches TRBD1 (6 bases). V was pared by 6 bases and J by 2 bases, with 17 bases between. Germline V gives CDR1 SGHDT, CDR2 YYEEEE. The CDR3 has 15 amino acids. The CDR3 region has the DNA TGTGCCAGCACCCTTGAGGGGGTTTCCAACACTGAAGCTTTCTTT. Protein sequence: CASTLEGVSNTEAFF.

The chain employs TRBV28 and TRBJ1-5; 7 positions match TRBD1. Germline V CDR1 and CDR2: MDHEN, SYDVKM. The trim removed 6 bases at V and 0 bases at J, leaving 5 bases unmatched. There are 15 residues in the CDR3. CDR3: CASRLGQSSNQPQHF. CDR3 nucleotide sequence: TGTGCCAGCAGACTGGGACAGTCTAGCAATCAGCCCCAGCATTTT.

The gene calls are TRBV5-4 and TRBJ2-7; 8 nucleotides align to TRBD2. V shed 1 base and J 4 bases; nucleotides not matched to a gene: 7. This CDR3 has 15 amino acids. The germline V gene encodes CDR1 SGHNT and CDR2 YYREEE (reference sequence). As DNA, the CDR3 is TGTGCCAGCAGCTTGAGCGGGGGCTCGGATTACGAGCAGTACTTC. It translates to CASSLSGGSDYEQYF.

The chain carries TRBV4-1 and TRBJ1-5, with D uncertain. The CDR3 consists of 16 residues. Germline V CDR1 and CDR2: MGHRA, YSYEKL. V shed 0 bases and J shed 2 bases, with 11 bases lying between them. The CDR3 sequence: CASSQDPGGGNQPQHF. CDR3 nucleotide sequence: TGCGCCAGCAGCCAAGATCCGGGAGGCGGCAATCAGCCCCAGCATTTT.

This clone was picked up one time. The CDR3 nucleotides read TGTGCCAGCAGTGAAGAAGGGACTAGTAGCTATGAGCAGTTCTTC. Residues: CASSEEGTSSYEQFF. The chain couples TRBV6-1 to TRBJ2-1, with 8 bases identical to TRBD2. The germline gives CDR1 MNHNS, CDR2 SASEGT. The V and J ends lost 1 base and 8 bases, in that order; junction bases with no gene match: 7. The CDR3 length is 15 residues.